The present T cell receptor beta chain was sequenced within a study of radiation and T cells in renal cell carcinoma. Study at large: Nephrectomy followed 15 Gy stereotactic body radiation by 4 weeks.

Study-level findings and limits: Top tumor clonotypes rose in blood 2 weeks post-radiation, then contracted.

This clone was seen only a few times. Its antigen is not identified. The CDR3 runs to 13 residues. CDR1 is SQVTM and CDR2 is ANQGSEA in the germline V gene. V lost 3 bases to trimming and J lost 2 bases, with 10 bases between them. Time point given: blood 2 weeks post-SBRT. Treatment in this sample: 15 Gy SBRT to primary tumor, nephrectomy 4 weeks later. Serial blood draws occurred at baseline and 2 and 4 weeks post-SBRT. Clear cell pathology was present in this patient's renal cell carcinoma. The method was immunoSEQ multiplex PCR; TCRdb's version includes in-frame clones alone and lacks a portion of them. Here the sample spans more than 95,000 clones, roughly four fifths being singletons.

This chain joins TRBV29-1 and TRBJ1-1; perhaps TRBD1 as D (5 bases). The source was blood, collected from a patient whose treatment included radiotherapy and nephrectomy. This TCR derives from a man aged 45-65 years with renal cell carcinoma. This chain's CDR3 is CSVEAWGNTEAFF. In nucleotides, the CDR3 is TGCAGCGTTGAGGCGTGGGGCAACACTGAAGCTTTCTTT. Filled out from reference TRBV29-1 and TRBJ1-1, the complete variable domain reads SAVISQKPSRDICQRGTSLTIQCQVDSQVTMMFWYRQQPGQSLTLIATANQGSEATYESGFVIDKFPISRPNLTFSTLTVSNMSPEDSSIYLCSVEAWGNTEAFFGQGTRLTVV.